This T cell receptor beta chain was retrieved from a study of PD-1 blockade in classical Hodgkin lymphoma. Study-wide results and limits: Compared with baseline, CD4+ but not CD8+ TCR diversity had risen significantly by C4D1. According to reports, newly diagnosed patients had lower baseline TCR diversity than healthy donors, and relapsed/refractory patients had lower baseline TCR diversity still.

V gave up 5 bases and J gave up 14 bases, with 18 bases separating them. The CDR3 extends over 12 amino acids. The germline CDR1 and CDR2 sequences are SGHVS and FNYEAQ. Exposure to brentuximab vedotin varied, and each patient had relapsed following autologous stem cell transplantation. Complete response, partial response or progressive disease was recorded as best response. Method: immunoSEQ multiplex PCR; TCRdb's copy keeps in-frame clones and lacks some. There are about 99,000 clones in the sample; roughly 80% occur only once, and roughly 16% lies in the top ten. As to this clone: Antigen specificity is unknown.

The genes are TRBV7-6 and TRBJ2-5, with TRBD2 as a possible D gene (5 bases). This clonotype was obtained from a human donor with classical Hodgkin lymphoma. The source material was peripheral blood mononuclear cells (PBMCs), sampled before the second cycle of nivolumab. CDR3 region: CASSLPTSPFYF. In DNA form, the CDR3 reads TGTGCCAGCAGCCTACCAACTAGTCCCTTTTACTTC.